This T cell receptor beta chain was sequenced in a study of spatial heterogeneity in lung cancer. Each TCR cDNA molecule bore a unique molecular identifier. TCRdb analysed the 5' RACE reads with MiXCR anew, one entry per CDR3 protein. Of 3,000 to 4,000 distinct CDR3 sequences listed, roughly 6.1% are singletons. Regarding time point: sample taken at primary tumor resection. Patients with untreated early-stage non-small cell lung cancer, numbering some 72, were the donors. The input material, whole RNA from tumor, nontumor lung or frozen PBMC, was sequenced unsorted. As regards this clonotype: Its cognate antigen is unknown.

Trimming took off 8 bases at V and 3 bases at J, with 17 bases between the two ends. This CDR3 contains 15 residues. The germline V gene encodes CDR1 MNHEY and CDR2 SMNVEV (reference sequence). Study findings and constraints: In tumors, expanded intratumoral alpha and beta TCR counts tracked mutation counts. The estimate shows that only about 7% of tumor T cells were covered for alpha and about 12% for beta chains.

The J gene is TRBJ1-5, the V gene TRBV27; D perhaps matches TRBD1 (6 bases). The receptor was isolated from a male donor with early-stage non-small cell lung cancer. Sample: lung tumor tissue, taken at surgery. Here the CDR3 reads CASGLQGTANQPQHF. CDR3 coding DNA: TGTGCCAGCGGATTACAGGGTACCGCCAATCAGCCCCAGCATTTT.